A selection of T cell receptor beta chains follows, all from one sample in a study of OX40 agonist ivuxolimab in advanced cancers. The repertoire was sequenced with immunoSEQ multiplex PCR; TCRdb's copy has only in-frame clones and lacks some. In the table there are about 84,000 clones, 85% to 95% of which are singletons. The sample here was CD4+ or CD8+ T cells sorted from blood, taken in a trial of the OX40 agonist ivuxolimab. The source is an adult with an advanced solid tumor such as melanoma, head and neck, liver or kidney cancer. Both conserved end residues are part of each CDR3. D genes are given only for firm matches. Size tells how often a clone was seen (once, few, many) or the class of an expanded clone, and some rows leave it out.

cdr3_length | j_call | clone_size | d_call | v_call | cdr3_nt | cdr3_aa
15 | TRBJ2-7 | NA | TRBD1 | TRBV5-1 | TGCGCCAGCAGCACCGGGACAGGGGGCCCCTACGAGCAGTACTTC | CASSTGTGGPYEQYF
14 | TRBJ1-5 | once | NA | TRBV28 | TGTGCCAGCAGTTTATCGGGGTTCGGACAGCCCCAGCATTTT | CASSLSGFGQPQHF
12 | TRBJ2-1 | few | NA | TRBV7-8 | TGTGCCAGCAGTAGTTCGGCGGGCAAGCAGTTCTTC | CASSSSAGKQFF
13 | TRBJ2-7 | NA | TRBD1 | TRBV6-5 | TGTGCCAGCAGTCGGGACAGGTGGTACGAGCAGTACTTC | CASSRDRWYEQYF
13 | TRBJ1-2 | NA | NA | TRBV7-2 | TGTGCCAGCAGCCCACAGCGGAACTATGGTTACACCTTC | CASSPQRNYGYTF
15 | TRBJ2-1 | once | TRBD2 | TRBV28 | TGTGCCAGCAGTTTACTTAGCGGGAGGGCCGGAGGGCAGTTCTTC | CASSLLSGRAGGQFF
15 | TRBJ2-5 | NA | TRBD2 | TRBV11-2 | TGTGCCAGCAGTTTCCGGGGGGGAGCACAAGAGACCCAGTACTTC | CASSFRGGAQETQYF
15 | TRBJ1-5 | NA | TRBD1 | TRBV28 | TGTGCCAGCCGCAACGCAGGGGGTTCGCATCAGCCCCAGCATTTT | CASRNAGGSHQPQHF
12 | TRBJ2-5 | NA | NA | TRBV10-2 | TGCACTAGCAGTGAGTCCCGAGAGACCCAGTACTTC | CTSSESRETQYF
13 | TRBJ2-7 | NA | NA | TRBV6-5 | TGTGCCAGCAGCCCTGGACAGCATAGCGAGCAGTACTTC | CASSPGQHSEQYF
13 | TRBJ1-3 | NA | NA | TRBV30 | TGTGCCTGGAGTGTTGCCATGGGAAACACCATATATTTT | CAWSVAMGNTIYF
15 | TRBJ2-5 | NA | NA | TRBV19 | TGTGCCAGTAGTATCCTCGGCAGTGGTCGGGAGACCCAGTACTTC | CASSILGSGRETQYF
14 | TRBJ1-1 | NA | TRBD1 | TRBV6-5 | TGTGCCAGCAGTCGTCAGGGGGCGAACACTGAAGCTTTCTTT | CASSRQGANTEAFF
16 | TRBJ2-2 | NA | NA | TRBV10-3 | TGTGCCATCAGTGACCACAGGAGGGGCTTTACCGGGGAGCTGTTTTTT | CAISDHRRGFTGELFF
13 | TRBJ1-1 | NA | NA | TRBV11-2 | TGTGCCAGCAGCTTAGCACAGGACACTGAAGCTTTCTTT | CASSLAQDTEAFF
11 | TRBJ2-7 | NA | NA | TRBV5-6 | TGTGCCAGCAGCTTGCAGCGCGAGCAGTACTTC | CASSLQREQYF
11 | TRBJ1-6 | NA | NA | TRBV5-6 | TGTGCCAGCAGCGGTAACAGGGATCCCCACTTT | CASSGNRDPHF
14 | TRBJ2-6 | NA | NA | TRBV2 | TGTGCCACTTCGAGGGAATCCGGGGCCAACGTCCTGACTTTC | CATSRESGANVLTF
13 | TRBJ2-7 | NA | NA | TRBV18 | TGTGCCAGCTCACCTCCAGGAATTAACGAGCAGTACTTC | CASSPPGINEQYF
16 | TRBJ2-2 | NA | NA | TRBV5-4 | TGTGCCAGCAGCTTGCGGGGGCGGTCGGACACCGGGGAGCTGTTTTTT | CASSLRGRSDTGELFF
19 | TRBJ2-1 | NA | TRBD2 | TRBV6-4 | TGTGCCAGCAGCGAAATTCTGGGGACTAGCGGGAGTCGGCGGAATGAGCAGTTCTTC | CASSEILGTSGSRRNEQFF
16 | TRBJ1-3 | NA | TRBD1 | TRBV7-2 | TGTGCCAGCAGCTCGACCGGGACAGACTCTGGAAACACCATATATTTT | CASSSTGTDSGNTIYF
12 | TRBJ1-6 | NA | NA | TRBV5-6 | TGTGCCAGCAGCACTGGGACGCGGACCCTCCACTTT | CASSTGTRTLHF
15 | TRBJ1-6 | few | TRBD1 | TRBV7-2 | TGTGCCAGCAGCCCCCGGACAGGGCAGAATTCACCCCTCCACTTT | CASSPRTGQNSPLHF
15 | TRBJ2-1 | once | TRBD2 | TRBV5-4 | TGTGCCAGCAGCTTGAAATTAGCGGGGTACAATGAGCAGTTCTTC | CASSLKLAGYNEQFF
15 | TRBJ1-3 | NA | NA | TRBV11-2 | TGTGCCAGCAGCTTCCCCAGGGGTGGCGGAAACACCATATATTTT | CASSFPRGGGNTIYF
14 | TRBJ2-1 | NA | NA | TRBV10-1 | TGCGCCAGCAGTGAGTCGGGAGAGATCCATGAGCAGTTCTTC | CASSESGEIHEQFF
13 | TRBJ1-3 | few | NA | TRBV10-1 | TGCGCCAGCAGTGCTCCGCCTGGAAACACCATATATTTT | CASSAPPGNTIYF
16 | TRBJ2-1 | NA | TRBD2 | TRBV18 | TGTGCCAGCTCACCACCTACGGGAGGGTCCTACAATGAGCAGTTCTTC | CASSPPTGGSYNEQFF
16 | TRBJ1-5 | NA | TRBD1 | TRBV28 | TGTGCCAGCAGTTACCCCGGGACAGGGGCAGGTCAGCCCCAGCATTTT | CASSYPGTGAGQPQHF